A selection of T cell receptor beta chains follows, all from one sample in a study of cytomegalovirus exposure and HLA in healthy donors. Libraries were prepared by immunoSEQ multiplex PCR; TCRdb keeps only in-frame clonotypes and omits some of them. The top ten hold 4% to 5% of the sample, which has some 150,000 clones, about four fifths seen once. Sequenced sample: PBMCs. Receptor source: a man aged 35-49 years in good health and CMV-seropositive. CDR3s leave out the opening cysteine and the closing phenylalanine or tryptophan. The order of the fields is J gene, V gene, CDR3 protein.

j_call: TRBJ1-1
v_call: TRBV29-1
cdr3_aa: SAMRRPNTEAF

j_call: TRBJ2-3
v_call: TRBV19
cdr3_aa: ASSRRGASGSTSTDMQY

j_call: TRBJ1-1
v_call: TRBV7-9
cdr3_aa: ASSFVGGLGAF

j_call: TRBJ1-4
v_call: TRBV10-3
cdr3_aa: AISGQGNEKLF

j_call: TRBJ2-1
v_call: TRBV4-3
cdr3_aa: ASSQDLAGGGYGPYNEQF

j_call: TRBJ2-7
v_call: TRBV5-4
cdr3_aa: ASSLDSTYEQY

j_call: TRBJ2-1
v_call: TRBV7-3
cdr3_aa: ASSLDRNEQF

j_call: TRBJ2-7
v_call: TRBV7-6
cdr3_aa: ASSSRGADEQY

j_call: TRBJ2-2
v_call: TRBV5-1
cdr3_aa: ASRWIPGNTGELF

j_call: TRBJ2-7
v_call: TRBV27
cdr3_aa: ASSLQRHRSSYEQY

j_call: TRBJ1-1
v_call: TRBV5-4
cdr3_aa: ASSYRDRNTEAF

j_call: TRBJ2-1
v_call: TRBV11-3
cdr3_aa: ASSPTSGGAYNEQF

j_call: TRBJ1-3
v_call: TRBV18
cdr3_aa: ASSRGPGSSGNTIY

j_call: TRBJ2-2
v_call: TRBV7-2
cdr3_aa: ASSLGQAGITGELF

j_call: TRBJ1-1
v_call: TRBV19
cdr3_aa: ASSHSGQGENTEAF

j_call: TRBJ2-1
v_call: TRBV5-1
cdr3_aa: ASSQGQGDYNEQF

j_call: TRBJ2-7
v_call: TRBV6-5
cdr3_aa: ASSSRLSDEQY

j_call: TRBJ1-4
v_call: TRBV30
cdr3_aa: AWSRGINEKLF

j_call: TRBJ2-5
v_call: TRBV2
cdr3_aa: ASRDTRTGQETQY

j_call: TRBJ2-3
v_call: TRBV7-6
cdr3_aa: ASSPTAGETDTQY

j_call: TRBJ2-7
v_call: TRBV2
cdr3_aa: ASKTGLAGYEQY

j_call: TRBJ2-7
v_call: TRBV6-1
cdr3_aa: ASSGDRVSYEQY

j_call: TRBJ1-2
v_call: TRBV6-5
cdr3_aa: ASRRLDRVDYGYT

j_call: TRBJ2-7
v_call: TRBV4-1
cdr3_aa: ASSQGSQATYEQY

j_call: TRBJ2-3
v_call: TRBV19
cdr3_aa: ASGLNWNTDTQY

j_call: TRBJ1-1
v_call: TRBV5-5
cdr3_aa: ASSLFLNTEAF

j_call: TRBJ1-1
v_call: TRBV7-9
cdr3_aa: SSSPGHLKDTEAF

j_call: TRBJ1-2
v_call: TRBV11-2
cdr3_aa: ASSLRDRGKVLDGYT

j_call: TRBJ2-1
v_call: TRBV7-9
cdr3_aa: ASSPPTTSRTSGRPEQF

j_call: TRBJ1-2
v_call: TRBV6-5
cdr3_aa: ASSSSRDRGYGYT

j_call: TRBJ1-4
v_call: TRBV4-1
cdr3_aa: ASSQLPGQKSATNEKLF

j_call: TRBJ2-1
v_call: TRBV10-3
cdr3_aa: AISGRDNEQF

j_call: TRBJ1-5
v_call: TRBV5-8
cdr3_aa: ASLDRAYGPQH

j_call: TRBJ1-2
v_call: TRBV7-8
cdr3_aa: ASSAPIPGHPQT

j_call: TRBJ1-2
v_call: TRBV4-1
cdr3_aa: ASRDRTIGYT

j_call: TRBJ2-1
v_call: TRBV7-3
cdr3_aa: ASSVSSGGYNEQF